The clone carrying this T cell receptor (beta chain) was counted between two and nine times. Different DNA sequences within this sample yield the same CDR3. The record originates from a study of shared clonotypes between healthy human individuals. V lost 2 bases to trimming and J lost 4 bases, with 6 bases between them. CDR1 MDHEN and CDR2 SYDVKM come from the germline V gene. This CDR3 region has 12 residues. The assay used deep level. Sorted-subset replicate PCRs used roughly 180 ng DNA, approximately 30,000 T cell genomes. Generated by immunoSEQ multiplex PCR, the TCRdb table keeps only in-frame clones and is missing some. This table holds some 500,000 clones, almost 97% found once.

The TCR sequence derives from a woman aged 25-40 years in good health. The sequencing input was naive CD4+ T cells sorted from blood. Subset denoted: CD45RA+ positively selected. The chain carries TRBV28 and TRBJ2-7; D perhaps matches TRBD1 (5 bases). CDR3 DNA sequence: TGTGCCAGCAGTTTAGCAGGGTACGAGCAGTACTTC. Its translation: CASSLAGYEQYF.